The rows below give T cell receptor beta chains drawn from one sample of a study of regulatory T cells in long-lasting Graves disease. Each CDR3 protein gets one entry after TCRdb re-called the multiplex PCR reads with MiXCR. The sample holds roughly 450,000 distinct CDR3 sequences, roughly 20% seen once. The specimen was peripheral blood mononuclear cells (PBMCs), collected when the disease was refractory, from a patient treated with antithyroid drugs. The receptors originated from a female donor with Graves disease. CDR3s include the opening cysteine and the closing phenylalanine or tryptophan. The D gene is left open where the match is weak. Clone size appears in some rows only: once, few, many, or a class for an expanded clone.

.,TRBJ2-7,TRBV7-9,few,CASSHSRGRDYEQYF,TGTGCCAGCAGCCACAGCCGGGGCAGGGACTACGAGCAGTACTTC
TRBD2,TRBJ2-7,TRBV7-9,.,CASSATGTSGNEQYF,TGTGCCAGCAGCGCGACCGGGACTAGCGGGAACGAGCAGTACTTC
.,TRBJ2-3,TRBV7-3,.,CASSFYGDPEDTQYF,TGTGCCAGCAGCTTTTACGGGGACCCCGAAGATACGCAGTATTTT
TRBD2,TRBJ2-2,TRBV12-3/TRBV12-4,many,CASGGGLRANTGELFF,TGTGCCAGCGGGGGGGGGTTAAGGGCGAACACCGGGGAGCTGTTTTTT
.,TRBJ1-1,TRBV28,many,CASSLWSAGTEAFF,TGTGCCAGCAGTTTATGGTCGGCGGGGACTGAAGCTTTCTTT
.,TRBJ1-5,TRBV6-1,many,CASSAHRDTSNQPQHF,TGTGCCAGCAGTGCCCACCGGGACACAAGCAATCAGCCCCAGCATTTT
.,TRBJ1-4,TRBV28,few,CASSVINEKLFF,TGTGCCAGCAGTGTGATTAATGAAAAACTGTTTTTT
.,TRBJ2-2,TRBV6-5,few,CASSYSRANTGELFF,TGTGCCAGCAGTTACTCGAGGGCGAACACCGGGGAGCTGTTTTTT
.,TRBJ2-1,TRBV27,.,CASSFSGTYNEQFF,TGTGCCAGCAGTTTTTCCGGAACCTACAATGAGCAGTTCTTC
.,TRBJ2-5,TRBV7-9,.,CASSSWGVFYF,TGTGCCAGCAGCTCGTGGGGAGTCTTCTACTTC
.,TRBJ2-1,TRBV7-2,many,CATSASLSYNEQFF,TGTGCCACCTCTGCGAGCCTCTCCTACAATGAGCAGTTCTTC
.,TRBJ1-3,TRBV11-2,few,CASSSGSSGNTIYF,TGTGCCAGCAGCTCAGGGAGCTCTGGAAACACCATATATTTT
.,TRBJ2-7,TRBV28,many,CASSLRSGYSYEQYF,TGTGCCAGCAGTTTAAGGAGCGGATACTCCTACGAGCAGTACTTC
TRBD2,TRBJ2-5,TRBV12-3/TRBV12-4,many,CASSGLAYTETQYF,TGTGCCAGCAGTGGACTAGCGTACACGGAGACCCAGTACTTC
TRBD2,TRBJ2-7,TRBV28,many,CASSFAGDLAYEQYF,TGTGCCAGCAGTTTTGCGGGAGATCTTGCGTACGAGCAGTACTTC
.,TRBJ1-1,TRBV6-1,many,CASSDGYTEAFF,TGTGCCAGCAGTGATGGGTACACTGAAGCTTTCTTT
.,TRBJ2-3,TRBV29-1,.,CSVEGGNTQYF,TGCAGCGTTGAGGGCGGAAATACGCAGTATTTT
.,TRBJ1-2,TRBV30,many,CAWSGNYGYTF,TGTGCCTGGAGTGGAAACTATGGCTACACCTTC
TRBD2,TRBJ2-5,TRBV4-1,.,CASSRGLAGGPGQTQYF,TGCGCCAGCAGCCGAGGACTAGCGGGAGGGCCGGGGCAGACCCAGTACTTC
.,TRBJ2-7,TRBV28,many,CASRIGPYTYEQYF,TGTGCCAGCAGAATAGGGCCGTATACCTACGAGCAGTACTTC
.,TRBJ1-1,TRBV20-1,many,CSARGAHRAVEAFF,TGCAGTGCTAGAGGGGCGCATAGAGCGGTTGAAGCTTTCTTT
TRBD2,TRBJ2-5,TRBV7-2,many,CASSLGGLADQETQYF,TGTGCCAGCAGCTTAGGGGGACTAGCGGATCAAGAGACCCAGTACTTC
TRBD2,TRBJ2-1,TRBV20-1,.,CSARSTRLAGPNNEQFF,TGCAGTGCTAGGAGTACCCGACTAGCGGGGCCTAACAATGAGCAGTTCTTC
.,TRBJ2-7,TRBV28,many,CASSLASLKGHEQYF,TGTGCCAGCAGTTTGGCGAGTCTGAAGGGCCACGAGCAGTACTTC
.,TRBJ2-7,TRBV9,.,CASSVGGSPRYEQYF,TGTGCCAGCAGCGTAGGGGGCTCCCCTCGCTACGAGCAGTACTTC
TRBD1,TRBJ1-2,TRBV12-3/TRBV12-4,many,CASSFWGGGRGTSNYGYTF,TGTGCCAGCAGTTTTTGGGGCGGGGGCAGGGGGACCTCTAACTATGGCTACACCTTC
.,TRBJ2-2,TRBV2,many,CASSDTGANTGELFF,TGTGCCAGCAGTGACACCGGCGCGAACACCGGGGAGCTGTTTTTT
TRBD2,TRBJ2-7,TRBV5-1,.,CASSLDAGGYETSGRTYEQYF,TGCGCCAGCAGCTTGGATGCAGGGGGCTATGAGACTAGCGGGAGGACCTACGAGCAGTACTTC
TRBD2,TRBJ2-5,TRBV12-3/TRBV12-4,many,CASSLALADTEETQYF,TGTGCCAGCAGTTTAGCTCTAGCGGACACTGAAGAGACCCAGTACTTC
.,TRBJ1-1,TRBV30,.,CAWRGHTEAFF,TGTGCCTGGAGAGGGCACACTGAAGCTTTCTTT
.,TRBJ1-3,TRBV19,many,CASIGGILSGNTIYF,TGTGCCAGTATTGGAGGCATTCTCTCTGGAAACACCATATATTTT
.,TRBJ1-4,TRBV27,many,CASSHDPNFSEKLFF,TGTGCCAGCAGTCATGACCCGAACTTTAGTGAAAAACTGTTTTTT
TRBD2,TRBJ2-2,TRBV6-2/TRBV6-3,once,CASTKSAGPAGVIGELFF,TGTGCCAGCACTAAATCTGCTGGTCCAGCGGGAGTTATCGGGGAGCTGTTTTTT
.,TRBJ2-7,TRBV7-9,many,CASSAGESYEQYF,TGTGCCAGCAGCGCCGGGGAATCCTACGAGCAGTACTTC
TRBD2,TRBJ2-1,TRBV7-9,.,CASSSLWLAGFFGEQFF,TGTGCCAGCAGTTCCCTATGGCTAGCGGGTTTCTTTGGGGAGCAGTTCTTC